This TCR beta chain originates from a study of blood T cell repertoires in COVID-19. On the study more broadly: Samples taken during acute and convalescent COVID-19 were collected in the United States, Italy and Spain. The analysed material was cDNA or gDNA that came from T cells, B-cell-depleted T cells, or PBMCs.

The CDR3 has 12 amino acids. CDR1 and CDR2 from the germline V gene are SEHNR and FQNEAQ (reference sequence). Trimming stripped 0 bases from V and 8 bases from J, with 7 bases between. Per the study methods: From reference gene primer amplification, estimates of nucleated cell counts were derived. Libraries were prepared by immunoSEQ multiplex PCR; TCRdb keeps only in-frame clonotypes and omits some of them. The V and J calls and the clone size are those of that table, but D and trimming were determined from the DNA. This table holds about 200,000 clones, approximately 86% found once. The TCR sequence derives from a man aged 60-69 years with acute or convalescent COVID-19. The specimen was peripheral blood. V usage is TRBV7-9 and J usage is TRBJ1-1; no firm D call. The CDR3 loop is CASSLAPREAFF. The CDR3 DNA sequence: TGTGCCAGCAGCTTAGCCCCCAGGGAAGCTTTCTTT.